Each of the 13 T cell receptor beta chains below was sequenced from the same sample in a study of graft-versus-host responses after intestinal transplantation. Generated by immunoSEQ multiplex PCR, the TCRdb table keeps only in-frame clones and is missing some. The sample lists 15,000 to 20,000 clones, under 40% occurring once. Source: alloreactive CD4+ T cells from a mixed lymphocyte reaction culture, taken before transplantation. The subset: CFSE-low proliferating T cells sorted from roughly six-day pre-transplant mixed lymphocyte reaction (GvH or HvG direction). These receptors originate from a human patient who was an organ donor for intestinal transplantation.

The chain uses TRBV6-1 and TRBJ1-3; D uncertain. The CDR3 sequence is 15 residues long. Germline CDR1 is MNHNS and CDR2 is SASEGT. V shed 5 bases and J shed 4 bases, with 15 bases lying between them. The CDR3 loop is CASSPPWAGGNTIYF. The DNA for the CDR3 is TGTGCCAGCAGTCCCCCGTGGGCCGGAGGAAACACCATATATTTT.

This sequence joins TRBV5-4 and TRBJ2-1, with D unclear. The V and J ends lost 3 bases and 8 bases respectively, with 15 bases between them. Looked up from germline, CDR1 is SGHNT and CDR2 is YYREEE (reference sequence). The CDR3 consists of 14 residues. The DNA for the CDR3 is TGTGCCAGCAGCTCTCTTAGGAGTCGGGATGAGCAGTTCTTC. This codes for CASSSLRSRDEQFF.

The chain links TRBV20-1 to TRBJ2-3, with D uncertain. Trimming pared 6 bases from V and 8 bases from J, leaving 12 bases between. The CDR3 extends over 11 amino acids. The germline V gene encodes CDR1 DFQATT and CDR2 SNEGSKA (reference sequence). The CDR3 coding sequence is TGCAGTGCAGACCCTCAGACTACGCAGTATTTT. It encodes CSADPQTTQYF.

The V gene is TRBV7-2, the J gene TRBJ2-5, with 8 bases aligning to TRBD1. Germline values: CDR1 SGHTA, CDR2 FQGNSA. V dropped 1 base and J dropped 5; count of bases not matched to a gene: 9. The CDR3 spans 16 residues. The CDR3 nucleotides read TGTGCCAGCAGCTTAGTGAGACTACAGGGGGGCGAGACCCAGTACTTC. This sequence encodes CASSLVRLQGGETQYF.

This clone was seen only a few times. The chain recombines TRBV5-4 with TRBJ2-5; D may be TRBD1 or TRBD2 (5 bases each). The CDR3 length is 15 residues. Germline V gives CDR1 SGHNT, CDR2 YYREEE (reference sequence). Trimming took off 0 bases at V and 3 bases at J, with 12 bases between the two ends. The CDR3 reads CASSLAHGGEETQYF. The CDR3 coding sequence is TGTGCCAGCAGCTTGGCCCATGGGGGAGAAGAGACCCAGTACTTC. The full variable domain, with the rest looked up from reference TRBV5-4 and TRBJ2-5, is ETGVTQSPTHLIKTRGQQVTLRCSSQSGHNTVSWYQQALGQGPQFIFQYYREEENGRGNFPPRFSGLQFPNYSSELNVNALELDDSALYLCASSLAHGGEETQYFGPGTRLLVL.

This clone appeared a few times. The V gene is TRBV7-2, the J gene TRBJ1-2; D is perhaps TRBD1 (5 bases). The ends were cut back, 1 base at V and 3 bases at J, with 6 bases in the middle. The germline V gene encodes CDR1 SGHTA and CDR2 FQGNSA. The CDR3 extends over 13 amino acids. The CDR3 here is CASSLVGDYGYTF. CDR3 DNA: TGTGCCAGCAGCTTAGTAGGGGACTATGGCTACACCTTC.

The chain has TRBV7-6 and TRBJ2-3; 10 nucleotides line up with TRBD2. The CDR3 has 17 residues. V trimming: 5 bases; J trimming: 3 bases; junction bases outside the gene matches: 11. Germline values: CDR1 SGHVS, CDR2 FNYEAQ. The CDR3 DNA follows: TGTGCCAGCAGCCCCTATCTAGCGGGAGCCGGAACAGATACGCAGTATTTT. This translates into CASSPYLAGAGTDTQYF.

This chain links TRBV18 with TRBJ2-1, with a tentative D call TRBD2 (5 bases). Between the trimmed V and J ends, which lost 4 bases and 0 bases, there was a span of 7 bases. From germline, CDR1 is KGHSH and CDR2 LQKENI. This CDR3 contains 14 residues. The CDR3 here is CASSLASSYNEQFF. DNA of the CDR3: TGTGCCAGCTCACTAGCGAGCTCCTACAATGAGCAGTTCTTC.

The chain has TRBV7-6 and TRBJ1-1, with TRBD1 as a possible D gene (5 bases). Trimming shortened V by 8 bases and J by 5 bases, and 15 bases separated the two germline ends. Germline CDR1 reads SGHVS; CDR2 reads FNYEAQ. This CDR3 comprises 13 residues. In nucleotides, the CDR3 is TGTGCCAGCGGTTTCGGGGGTTCGACTGAAGCTTTCTTT. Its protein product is CASGFGGSTEAFF.

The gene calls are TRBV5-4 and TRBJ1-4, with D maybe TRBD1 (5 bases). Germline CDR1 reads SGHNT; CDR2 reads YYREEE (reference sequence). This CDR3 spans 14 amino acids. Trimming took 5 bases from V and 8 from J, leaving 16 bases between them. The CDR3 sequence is CASSPQGGGEKLFF. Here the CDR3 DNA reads TGTGCCAGCAGTCCCCAGGGCGGGGGGGAAAAACTGTTTTTT.

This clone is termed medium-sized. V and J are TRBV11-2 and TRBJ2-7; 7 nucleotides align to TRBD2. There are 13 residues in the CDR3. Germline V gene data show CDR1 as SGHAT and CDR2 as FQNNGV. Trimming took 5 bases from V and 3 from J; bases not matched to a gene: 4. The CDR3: CASSAGLLYEQYF. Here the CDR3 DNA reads TGTGCCAGCAGCGCGGGACTACTCTACGAGCAGTACTTC.

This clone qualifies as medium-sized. The CDR3 DNA reads as TGCGCCAGCAGCTTGCGGGAGGGCCTCGAGCAGTACTTC. Amino acid sequence: CASSLREGLEQYF. The J gene is TRBJ2-7, the V gene TRBV5-1; TRBD2 matches 8 bases. The CDR3 contains 13 residues. V was clipped by 1 base and J by 6 bases; unmatched bases: 3. CDR1 SGHRS and CDR2 YFSETQ come from the germline V gene.

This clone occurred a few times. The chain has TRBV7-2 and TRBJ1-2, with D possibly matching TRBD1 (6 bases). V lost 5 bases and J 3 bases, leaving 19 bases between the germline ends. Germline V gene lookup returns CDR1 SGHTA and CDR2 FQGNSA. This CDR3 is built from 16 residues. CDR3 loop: CASSEQGPRGYYGYTF. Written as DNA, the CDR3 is TGTGCCAGCAGCGAGCAGGGGCCGAGAGGATACTATGGCTACACCTTC. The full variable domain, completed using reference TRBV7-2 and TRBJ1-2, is GAGVSQSPSNKVTEKGKDVELRCDPISGHTALYWYRQSLGQGLEFLIYFQGNSAPDKSGLPSDRFSAERTGGSVSTLTIQRTQQEDSAVYLCASSEQGPRGYYGYTFGSGTRLTVV.